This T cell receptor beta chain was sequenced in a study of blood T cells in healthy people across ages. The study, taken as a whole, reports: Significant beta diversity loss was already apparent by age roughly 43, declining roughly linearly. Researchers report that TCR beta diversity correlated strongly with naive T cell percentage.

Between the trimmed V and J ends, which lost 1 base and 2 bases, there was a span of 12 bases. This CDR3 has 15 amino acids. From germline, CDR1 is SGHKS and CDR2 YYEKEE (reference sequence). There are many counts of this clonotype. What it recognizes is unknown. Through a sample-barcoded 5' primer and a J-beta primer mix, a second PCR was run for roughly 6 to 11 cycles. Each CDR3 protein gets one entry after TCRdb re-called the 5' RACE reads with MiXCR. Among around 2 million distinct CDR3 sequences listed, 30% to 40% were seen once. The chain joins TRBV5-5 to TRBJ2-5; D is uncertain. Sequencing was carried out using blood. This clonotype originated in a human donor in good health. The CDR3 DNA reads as TGTGCCAGCAGCTTGTATGGCGGAGATCAAGAGACCCAGTACTTC. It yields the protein CASSLYGGDQETQYF.